These T cell receptor beta chains were read from a single sample in a study of response to subunit inactivated influenza vaccine. MiXCR, applied by TCRdb to the RT-PCR reads, yields one record per CDR3 protein. Among more than 700,000 distinct CDR3 sequences, around 20% were seen once, and the ten largest hold roughly a tenth. Sample: PBMCs from blood, taken more than 4 days after vaccination. All receptors come from a man in his forties or fifties who received an inactivated influenza vaccine. CDR3s leave out the opening cysteine and the closing phenylalanine or tryptophan. Fields, in order: V gene, J gene, clone size, CDR3 protein. Size is omitted from some rows. Given values are once, few, many or a class for expanded clones.

>TRBV29-1|TRBJ2-7|NA
SVEEGDRGYEQY
>TRBV12-3/TRBV12-4|TRBJ2-1|NA
ASSLNREQF
>TRBV5-1|TRBJ2-7|NA
ASSTRSLAGEQY
>TRBV28|TRBJ2-3|few
ASSPLRGPTDTQY
>TRBV7-3|TRBJ2-2|few
ASSLGGTGPNTGELF
>TRBV5-1|TRBJ2-2|NA
ASSPGRDRGLGELF
>TRBV3-1|TRBJ1-2|NA
ASSQNLGTAYGYT
>TRBV18|TRBJ2-5|NA
ASSPRGGMETQY
>TRBV12-3/TRBV12-4|TRBJ2-3|few
ASSLGDGTWGDTQY
>TRBV28|TRBJ2-7|few
ASSLWDNSYEQY
>TRBV24-1|TRBJ1-2|few
ATSEGTGRGYT
>TRBV6-2/TRBV6-3|TRBJ2-1|many
ASTIGAYNEQF
>TRBV27|TRBJ2-2|NA
ASSLEGGGQPGELF
>TRBV4-2|TRBJ2-1|NA
ASSQDGTSPEQF
>TRBV5-1|TRBJ2-7|few
ASSLELAAHSYEQY
>TRBV28|TRBJ2-6|few
ASSTALSGANVLT
>TRBV3-1|TRBJ1-4|few
ASSQDGGSEEKLF
>TRBV5-1|TRBJ1-4|few
ASSRTGGLGEKLF
>TRBV7-2|TRBJ2-5|NA
ASSVFGKLTKLGTQY
>TRBV4-3|TRBJ1-6|few
ASSQDRALAYNSPLH
>TRBV10-3|TRBJ2-3|few
AISDYQGGSTDTQY
>TRBV6-5|TRBJ2-2|NA
ASSDDGWELF
>TRBV5-1|TRBJ2-7|many
ASSLLQAYEQY
>TRBV6-5|TRBJ2-5|NA
ASSYLTGPSTETQY
>TRBV7-2|TRBJ2-3|NA
ASSLLTVSTDTQY
>TRBV11-2|TRBJ1-1|many
ASSLYAIRAEAF
>TRBV11-2|TRBJ2-1|NA
ASSLGRVLKGSRPYNEQF
>TRBV29-1|TRBJ1-2|NA
SVEDLGISPT
>TRBV7-9|TRBJ1-2|NA
ASRRTGDDYGYT
>TRBV11-2|TRBJ2-6|NA
ASRTLGATGANVLT
>TRBV7-7|TRBJ2-5|few
ASSRAGTSGKETQY
>TRBV9|TRBJ2-1|NA
ASSVGGNSYNEQF
>TRBV9|TRBJ2-2|NA
ASSVFRGADTGELF
>TRBV6-2/TRBV6-3|TRBJ2-3|NA
ASNHPLAGGTDTQY
>TRBV6-5|TRBJ2-4|NA
ASSYWLAGAKNIQY
>TRBV28|TRBJ1-5|NA
ASIRDGTNQPQH
>TRBV7-2|TRBJ2-7|NA
ASSRASGPYEQY
>TRBV12-3/TRBV12-4|TRBJ2-7|few
ASSAQGLRHYEQY
>TRBV20-1|TRBJ2-5|few
SARDLMGYQETQY
>TRBV4-3|TRBJ2-5|NA
ASSQDLASGGEIQETQY
>TRBV20-1|TRBJ2-7|NA
SARDTGGPFSYEQY
>TRBV15|TRBJ1-4|NA
ATSRPLEKLF
>TRBV10-2|TRBJ2-7|many
ASGDLGGKEQY
>TRBV4-2|TRBJ1-4|NA
ASSQGGMDEKLF
>TRBV28|TRBJ2-7|few
ASSDRDRPYEQY
>TRBV5-1|TRBJ2-7|few
ASSLEGRGFYEQY
>TRBV24-1|TRBJ2-1|NA
ATSDLSGYDEQF
>TRBV12-3/TRBV12-4|TRBJ2-1|few
ASSLLGGAYNEQF
>TRBV11-2|TRBJ2-1|many
ASSPGTRGSRF
>TRBV20-1|TRBJ2-3|once
SARRGTASTDTQY
>TRBV4-2|TRBJ2-3|NA
ARGPRPDTQY